This T cell receptor beta chain was profiled in a study of T-cell memory formation after mild COVID-19. On the study more broadly: TCR clustering was largely donor specific.

The authors produced TCR alpha and TCR beta cDNA libraries with sample barcodes and UMIs by 5'RACE using constant-segment primers. TCRdb fed the 5' RACE reads into MiXCR, producing one record per CDR3 protein. The repertoire holds more than 350,000 distinct CDR3 sequences, with approximately 21% as singletons. Ten or more counts support this clonotype. J gave up 13 bases and V 2 bases, and 12 bases lay outside the gene matches. The length of the CDR3 is 14 residues. Germline lookup yields CDR1 GTSNPN and CDR2 SVGIG (reference sequence). Material for sequencing was PBMCs or a T cell subset sorted from them (not recorded which). This clonotype originated in an adult woman who had mild COVID-19 (a few samples of this study predate the infection). Cell type and time point are not known. The V gene is TRBV30, the J gene TRBJ2-1; 9 bases match TRBD2. This chain's CDR3 is CAWSPFASGRPQFF. The CDR3 coding sequence is TGTGCCTGGAGTCCCTTTGCAAGCGGGAGGCCCCAGTTCTTC.